This TCR beta chain was identified during a study of blood T cell repertoires in COVID-19. Study information: Acute and convalescent COVID-19 specimens originated in the United States, Italy and Spain. T cells, B-cell-depleted T cells, or PBMCs supplied cDNA or gDNA.

Original methodology: From reference gene primer amplification, estimates of nucleated cell counts were derived. Only in-frame clones appear in the TCRdb table, and some are missing; sequencing was by immunoSEQ multiplex PCR. V and J calls and clone size are copied from that table; D and trimming were computed from the DNA. Among about 200,000 clones listed, about 87% were seen once. The CDR3 contains 16 residues. V lost 3 bases and J lost 10; bases outside the gene matches: 17. Germline loops: CDR1 GTSNPN, CDR2 SVGIG (reference sequence). A few counts support this clone. The clonotype was recovered from a man aged 60 to 75 who had recovered from COVID-19. Sequenced sample: peripheral blood. The chain carries TRBV30 and TRBJ1-1; TRBD1 matches at 10 bases. The CDR3 region is CAWRAPRDRGQIGAFF. The CDR3 nucleotides read TGTGCCTGGAGGGCCCCCCGGGACAGGGGACAGATCGGAGCTTTCTTT.